These T cell receptor beta chains were read from a single sample in a study of blood T cell repertoires in COVID-19. The protocol was immunoSEQ multiplex PCR, while the TCRdb copy is restricted to in-frame clones and leaves out a portion. Counted here are tens of thousands of clones, about 81% occurring once; the ten biggest clones make up 9% to 15%. The specimen sequenced was peripheral blood. The origin of the receptors is a human donor in a cohort sampled during active COVID-19. The CDR3 runs from the conserved cysteine through the conserved F or W. The order of the fields is CDR3 protein, CDR3 DNA, J gene, CDR3 length, V gene, D gene, clone size. The D gene is left open where the match is weak. Only some rows state a clone size, as once, few, many or a class for expanded clones.

CDR3 protein: CASSQDRLMNTEAFF
CDR3 DNA: TGCGCCAGCAGCCAAGATAGACTTATGAACACTGAAGCTTTCTTT
J gene: TRBJ1-1
CDR3 length: 15
V gene: TRBV4-1
D gene: -
clone size: -

CDR3 protein: CASSQGRVGNTEAFF
CDR3 DNA: TGTGCCAGCAGCCAAGGGAGGGTCGGGAACACTGAAGCTTTCTTT
J gene: TRBJ1-1
CDR3 length: 15
V gene: TRBV14
D gene: -
clone size: once

CDR3 protein: CASSSTPGQIPPEQFF
CDR3 DNA: TGTGCCAGCAGCTCCACACCGGGACAGATCCCTCCTGAGCAGTTCTTC
J gene: TRBJ2-1
CDR3 length: 16
V gene: TRBV7-2
D gene: TRBD1
clone size: -

CDR3 protein: CASSLWANTEAFF
CDR3 DNA: TGTGCCAGCAGTTTATGGGCAAACACTGAAGCTTTCTTT
J gene: TRBJ1-1
CDR3 length: 13
V gene: TRBV27
D gene: -
clone size: -

CDR3 protein: CASSLTSGEGADTQYF
CDR3 DNA: TGTGCCAGCAGTCTTACTAGCGGAGAGGGCGCAGATACGCAGTATTTT
J gene: TRBJ2-3
CDR3 length: 16
V gene: TRBV6-2/TRBV6-3
D gene: TRBD2
clone size: -

CDR3 protein: CASSVVPHPNTEAFF
CDR3 DNA: TGTGCCAGCAGCGTAGTTCCCCATCCCAACACTGAAGCTTTCTTT
J gene: TRBJ1-1
CDR3 length: 15
V gene: TRBV9
D gene: -
clone size: -

CDR3 protein: CATSKRGQGSLEQYF
CDR3 DNA: TGTGCCACCAGCAAGAGGGGACAGGGAAGTCTCGAGCAGTACTTC
J gene: TRBJ2-7
CDR3 length: 15
V gene: TRBV15
D gene: TRBD1
clone size: -

CDR3 protein: CASSVERTGYDYGYTF
CDR3 DNA: TGTGCCAGCAGCGTAGAGAGGACAGGGTATGACTATGGCTACACCTTC
J gene: TRBJ1-2
CDR3 length: 16
V gene: TRBV9
D gene: TRBD1
clone size: -

CDR3 protein: CASSKQGNQPQHF
CDR3 DNA: TGTGCCAGTAGTAAACAGGGCAATCAGCCCCAGCATTTT
J gene: TRBJ1-5
CDR3 length: 13
V gene: TRBV19
D gene: -
clone size: -

CDR3 protein: CASSTGQTYNEQFF
CDR3 DNA: TGCGCCAGCAGCACCGGACAAACTTACAATGAGCAGTTCTTC
J gene: TRBJ2-1
CDR3 length: 14
V gene: TRBV4-3
D gene: -
clone size: -

CDR3 protein: CASSNERGHGYTF
CDR3 DNA: TGTGCCAGCAGCAACGAAAGGGGGCATGGCTACACCTTC
J gene: TRBJ1-2
CDR3 length: 13
V gene: TRBV5-4
D gene: TRBD1
clone size: few

CDR3 protein: CYGVEGMREKLFF
CDR3 DNA: TGCTATGGTGTGGAGGGGATGCGGGAAAAACTGTTTTTT
J gene: TRBJ1-4
CDR3 length: 13
V gene: TRBV29-1
D gene: -
clone size: once

CDR3 protein: CASSDETPGNGYTF
CDR3 DNA: TGTGCCAGCAGTGACGAAACTCCGGGGAATGGCTACACCTTC
J gene: TRBJ1-2
CDR3 length: 14
V gene: TRBV25-1
D gene: -
clone size: -

CDR3 protein: CAWSVLGTSGSSEQYF
CDR3 DNA: TGTGCCTGGAGTGTATTAGGGACTAGCGGGAGTAGTGAGCAGTACTTC
J gene: TRBJ2-7
CDR3 length: 16
V gene: TRBV30
D gene: TRBD2
clone size: -

CDR3 protein: CASRGDRGTSSYEQYF
CDR3 DNA: TGTGCCAGCAGGGGGGACAGGGGGACCAGCTCCTACGAGCAGTACTTC
J gene: TRBJ2-7
CDR3 length: 16
V gene: TRBV7-9
D gene: TRBD1
clone size: -

CDR3 protein: CASIEGTSTDTQYF
CDR3 DNA: TGTGCCAGCATCGAGGGGACTAGCACAGATACGCAGTATTTT
J gene: TRBJ2-3
CDR3 length: 14
V gene: TRBV6-5
D gene: -
clone size: -

CDR3 protein: CASSRGTNLRRDTQYF
CDR3 DNA: TGCGCCAGCAGCCGAGGGACTAACTTACGACGGGATACGCAGTATTTT
J gene: TRBJ2-3
CDR3 length: 16
V gene: TRBV4-3
D gene: TRBD2
clone size: -

CDR3 protein: CASSSPTSGTYNEQFF
CDR3 DNA: TGTGCCAGCAGCTCACCGACTAGCGGGACCTACAATGAGCAGTTCTTC
J gene: TRBJ2-1
CDR3 length: 16
V gene: TRBV7-9
D gene: TRBD2
clone size: -

CDR3 protein: CATKSGTGRPETQYF
CDR3 DNA: TGCGCCACCAAATCCGGGACAGGGCGCCCAGAGACCCAGTACTTC
J gene: TRBJ2-5
CDR3 length: 15
V gene: TRBV5-1
D gene: TRBD1
clone size: -

CDR3 protein: CATSDFSGEQYF
CDR3 DNA: TGTGCCACCAGTGATTTCAGCGGCGAGCAGTACTTC
J gene: TRBJ2-7
CDR3 length: 12
V gene: TRBV24-1
D gene: -
clone size: once

CDR3 protein: CASSLAVQPQHF
CDR3 DNA: TGTGCCAGCAGTTTGGCGGTGCAGCCCCAGCATTTT
J gene: TRBJ1-5
CDR3 length: 12
V gene: TRBV28
D gene: -
clone size: -

CDR3 protein: CASTPGTGTVNQPQHF
CDR3 DNA: TGTGCCAGTACCCCCGGTACAGGGACGGTCAATCAGCCCCAGCATTTT
J gene: TRBJ1-5
CDR3 length: 16
V gene: TRBV19
D gene: -
clone size: -

CDR3 protein: CASSFTGQGKDTQYF
CDR3 DNA: TGTGCCAGCAGCTTCACGGGGCAGGGGAAAGATACGCAGTATTTT
J gene: TRBJ2-3
CDR3 length: 15
V gene: TRBV7-9
D gene: -
clone size: -

CDR3 protein: CAWTKDHRGEKLFF
CDR3 DNA: TGTGCCTGGACTAAGGACCACCGGGGGGAAAAACTGTTTTTT
J gene: TRBJ1-4
CDR3 length: 14
V gene: TRBV30
D gene: -
clone size: -

CDR3 protein: CASSYQLATGDTQYF
CDR3 DNA: TGTGCCAGCAGTTACCAACTAGCGACGGGAGATACGCAGTATTTT
J gene: TRBJ2-3
CDR3 length: 15
V gene: TRBV6-5
D gene: TRBD2
clone size: -

CDR3 protein: CASSLVVGTWNEQFF
CDR3 DNA: TGTGCCAGCAGCTTAGTCGTCGGGACTTGGAATGAGCAGTTCTTC
J gene: TRBJ2-1
CDR3 length: 15
V gene: TRBV7-9
D gene: -
clone size: -

CDR3 protein: CASSQDLTGASGNTIYF
CDR3 DNA: TGCGCCAGCAGCCAAGATTTAACGGGAGCCTCTGGAAACACCATATATTTT
J gene: TRBJ1-3
CDR3 length: 17
V gene: TRBV4-3
D gene: -
clone size: once

CDR3 protein: CASSQDPGLAGGLFHNEQFF
CDR3 DNA: TGTGCCAGCAGCCAAGATCCAGGGCTAGCGGGGGGCCTATTCCACAATGAGCAGTTCTTC
J gene: TRBJ2-1
CDR3 length: 20
V gene: TRBV3-1/TRBV3-2
D gene: TRBD2
clone size: -

CDR3 protein: CASSLPGGTYEQYF
CDR3 DNA: TGTGCCAGCAGCTTACCGGGAGGAACCTACGAGCAGTACTTC
J gene: TRBJ2-7
CDR3 length: 14
V gene: TRBV7-6
D gene: TRBD2
clone size: -